Listed below are T cell receptor delta chains from one sample, sequenced in a study of delta chains in infants with herpesvirus infections. TCRdb called clones anew from the RT-PCR reads with CATT. The sample yields 1,100 or so delta-chain clones, 25% to 35% seen once. This material consisted of peripheral blood, taken at time point 1 of longitudinal follow-up. These receptors were collected from a human donor who was a Ugandan infant, either HIV-exposed or HIV-unexposed (not recorded which). The CDR3 runs from the conserved cysteine through the conserved F or W. The order of the fields is V gene, clone size, D gene, J gene, CDR3 protein, CDR3 DNA. A D gene is named only where the DNA matches it firmly. Some rows have no size entry. The others give once, few or many, or a class for an expanded clone.

V gene: TRDV1; clone size: large; D gene: TRDD3; J gene: TRDJ1; CDR3 protein: CALGPDTGGLHTDKLIF; CDR3 DNA: TGTGCTCTGGGCCCCGATACTGGGGGACTTCACACCGATAAACTCATCTTT
V gene: TRDV2; clone size: large; D gene: TRDD3; J gene: TRDJ3; CDR3 protein: CACDTVLGGSWDTRQMFF; CDR3 DNA: TGTGCCTGTGACACCGTACTGGGGGGCTCCTGGGACACCCGACAGATGTTTTTC
V gene: TRAV38-2/DV8; clone size: large; D gene: .; J gene: TRDJ1; CDR3 protein: CAYRSAYSYVAGLFTDKLIF; CDR3 DNA: TGTGCTTATAGGAGCGCGTACTCCTACGTAGCTGGGTTATTCACCGATAAACTCATCTTT
V gene: TRDV1; clone size: few; D gene: .; J gene: TRDJ1; CDR3 protein: CALGVLGPDKLIF; CDR3 DNA: TGTGCTCTTGGGGTACTGGGTCCCGATAAACTCATCTTT
V gene: TRDV1; clone size: few; D gene: TRDD3; J gene: TRDJ1; CDR3 protein: CALGELTRGDTRYTDKLIF; CDR3 DNA: TGTGCTCTTGGGGAACTTACTAGGGGGGATACGCGGTACACCGATAAACTCATCTTT
V gene: TRDV3; clone size: few; D gene: TRDD3; J gene: TRDJ1; CDR3 protein: CAFRNRGAGGGLDKLIF; CDR3 DNA: TGTGCCTTTAGGAATCGAGGGGCTGGGGGAGGACTCGATAAACTCATCTTT
V gene: TRDV1; clone size: .; D gene: .; J gene: TRDJ1; CDR3 protein: CALGDTFFGLRDSRGKLIF; CDR3 DNA: TGTGCTCTTGGGGACACCTTCTTTGGGTTGAGGGATAGCAGGGGTAAACTCATCTTT
V gene: TRDV1; clone size: medium-sized; D gene: TRDD3; J gene: TRDJ1; CDR3 protein: CALGAPFSPGGYWVDKLIF; CDR3 DNA: TGTGCTCTTGGGGCCCCCTTTAGCCCTGGGGGATACTGGGTCGATAAACTCATCTTT
V gene: TRDV2; clone size: large; D gene: TRDD3; J gene: TRDJ3; CDR3 protein: CACDRTGGLRTWDTRQMFF; CDR3 DNA: TGTGCCTGTGACCGTACTGGGGGATTACGGACCTGGGACACCCGACAGATGTTTTTC
V gene: TRDV1; clone size: few; D gene: TRDD3; J gene: TRDJ1; CDR3 protein: CALGDSCASPSIILGGLYTDKLIF; CDR3 DNA: TGTGCTCTTGGGGACTCTTGTGCTTCCCCCTCAATTATACTGGGGGGTCTTTACACCGATAAACTCATCTTT
V gene: TRDV1; clone size: large; D gene: TRDD3; J gene: TRDJ2; CDR3 protein: CALGELDLPPPESTGGLLLFF; CDR3 DNA: TGTGCTCTTGGGGAACTCGATCTTCCTCCCCCCGAAAGTACTGGGGGACTCCTCCTTTTTTTT
V gene: TRDV1; clone size: .; D gene: .; J gene: TRDJ1; CDR3 protein: CALGEKIILHWGNRGTDKLIF; CDR3 DNA: TGTGCTCTTGGGGAGAAAATCATCCTACATTGGGGGAATAGGGGGACCGATAAACTCATCTTT
V gene: TRDV2; clone size: medium-sized; D gene: TRDD3; J gene: TRDJ3; CDR3 protein: CACDLVLGDSSWDTRQMFF; CDR3 DNA: TGTGCCTGTGACCTAGTACTGGGGGATAGCTCCTGGGACACCCGACAGATGTTTTTC
V gene: TRAV29/DV5; clone size: .; D gene: TRDD2; J gene: TRDJ3; CDR3 protein: CAATYLPPPSWDTRQMFF; CDR3 DNA: TGTGCAGCAACCTACCTTCCTCCTCCCTCCTGGGACACCCGACAGATGTTTTTC
V gene: TRDV1; clone size: large; D gene: .; J gene: TRDJ1; CDR3 protein: CALGERRYLISGQRPDKLIF; CDR3 DNA: TGTGCTCTTGGGGAACGGCGGTATCTTATCTCGGGGCAACGTCCCGATAAACTCATCTTT
V gene: TRDV1; clone size: large; D gene: TRDD3; J gene: TRDJ3; CDR3 protein: CALGELPSGGLSSWDTRQMFF; CDR3 DNA: TGTGCTCTTGGGGAACTACCCAGTGGGGGATTAAGCTCCTGGGACACCCGACAGATGTTTTTC
V gene: TRDV2; clone size: large; D gene: .; J gene: TRDJ1; CDR3 protein: CACDTEVWYGLGNTDKLIF; CDR3 DNA: TGTGCCTGTGACACCGAAGTATGGTACGGGTTGGGCAACACCGATAAACTCATCTTT
V gene: TRDV1; clone size: medium-sized; D gene: TRDD3; J gene: TRDJ1; CDR3 protein: CALGEPLQRLGPYWGIPLLDTDKLIF; CDR3 DNA: TGTGCTCTTGGGGAACCACTACAGAGGCTAGGCCCGTACTGGGGGATACCCCTCCTAGACACCGATAAACTCATCTTT
V gene: TRDV1; clone size: few; D gene: TRDD3; J gene: TRDJ1; CDR3 protein: CALGGSNADLGVWVHRGYTDKLIF; CDR3 DNA: TGTGCTCTTGGGGGATCAAACGCAGACCTGGGGGTTTGGGTACACCGTGGGTACACCGATAAACTCATCTTT
V gene: TRDV1; clone size: .; D gene: TRDD2; J gene: TRDJ1; CDR3 protein: CALGNLPTVLGSKAKLIF; CDR3 DNA: TGTGCTCTTGGGAACCTTCCTACGGTACTGGGGTCCAAGGCTAAACTCATCTTT
V gene: TRDV1; clone size: large; D gene: .; J gene: TRDJ2; CDR3 protein: CALGEEIPTGGIAQLFF; CDR3 DNA: TGTGCTCTTGGGGAAGAGATTCCTACCGGGGGGATAGCACAACTCTTCTTT
V gene: TRDV2; clone size: large; D gene: TRDD3; J gene: TRDJ3; CDR3 protein: CACDTVLGDTGSWDTRQMFF; CDR3 DNA: TGTGCCTGTGACACCGTACTGGGGGATACGGGGTCCTGGGACACCCGACAGATGTTTTTC
V gene: TRDV1; clone size: .; D gene: .; J gene: TRDJ1; CDR3 protein: CALGVSAFPSKLGHPTDKLIF; CDR3 DNA: TGTGCTCTTGGGGTCTCCGCCTTCCCTTCGAAGTTGGGGCATCCCACCGATAAACTCATCTTT